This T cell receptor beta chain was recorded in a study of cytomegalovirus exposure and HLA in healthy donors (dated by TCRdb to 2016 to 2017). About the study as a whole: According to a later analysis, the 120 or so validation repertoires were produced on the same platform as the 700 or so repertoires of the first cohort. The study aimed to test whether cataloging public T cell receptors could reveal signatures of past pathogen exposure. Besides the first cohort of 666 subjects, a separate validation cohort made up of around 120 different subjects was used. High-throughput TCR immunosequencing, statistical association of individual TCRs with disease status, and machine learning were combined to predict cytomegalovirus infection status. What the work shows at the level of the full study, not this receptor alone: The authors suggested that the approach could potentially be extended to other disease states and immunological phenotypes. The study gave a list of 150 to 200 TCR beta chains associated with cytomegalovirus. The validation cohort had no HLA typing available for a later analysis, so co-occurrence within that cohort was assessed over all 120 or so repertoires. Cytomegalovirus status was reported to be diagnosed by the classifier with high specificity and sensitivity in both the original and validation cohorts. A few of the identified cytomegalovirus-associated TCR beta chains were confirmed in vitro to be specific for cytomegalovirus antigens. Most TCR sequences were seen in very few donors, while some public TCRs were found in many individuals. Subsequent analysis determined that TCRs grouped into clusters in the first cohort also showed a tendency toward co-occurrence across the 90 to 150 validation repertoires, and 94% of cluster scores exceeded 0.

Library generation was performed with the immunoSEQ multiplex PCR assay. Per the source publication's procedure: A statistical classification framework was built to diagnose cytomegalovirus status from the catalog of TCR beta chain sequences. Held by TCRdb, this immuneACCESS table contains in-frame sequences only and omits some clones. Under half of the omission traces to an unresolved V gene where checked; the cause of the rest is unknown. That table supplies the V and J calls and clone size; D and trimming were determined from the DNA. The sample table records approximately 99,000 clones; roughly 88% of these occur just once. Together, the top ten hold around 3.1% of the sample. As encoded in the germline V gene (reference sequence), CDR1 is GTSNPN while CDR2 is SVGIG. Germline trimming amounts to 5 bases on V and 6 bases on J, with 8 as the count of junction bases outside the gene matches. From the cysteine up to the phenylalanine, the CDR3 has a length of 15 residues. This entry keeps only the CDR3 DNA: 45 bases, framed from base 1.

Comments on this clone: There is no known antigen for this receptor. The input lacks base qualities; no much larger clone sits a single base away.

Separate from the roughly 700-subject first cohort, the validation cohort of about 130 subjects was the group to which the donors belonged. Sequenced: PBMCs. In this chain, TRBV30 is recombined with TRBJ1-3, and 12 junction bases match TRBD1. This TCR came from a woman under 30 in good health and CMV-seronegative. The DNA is TGTGCCTGGGACCGGGACAGGGGGCTTGAAAACACCATATATTTT. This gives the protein CAWDRDRGLENTIYF.